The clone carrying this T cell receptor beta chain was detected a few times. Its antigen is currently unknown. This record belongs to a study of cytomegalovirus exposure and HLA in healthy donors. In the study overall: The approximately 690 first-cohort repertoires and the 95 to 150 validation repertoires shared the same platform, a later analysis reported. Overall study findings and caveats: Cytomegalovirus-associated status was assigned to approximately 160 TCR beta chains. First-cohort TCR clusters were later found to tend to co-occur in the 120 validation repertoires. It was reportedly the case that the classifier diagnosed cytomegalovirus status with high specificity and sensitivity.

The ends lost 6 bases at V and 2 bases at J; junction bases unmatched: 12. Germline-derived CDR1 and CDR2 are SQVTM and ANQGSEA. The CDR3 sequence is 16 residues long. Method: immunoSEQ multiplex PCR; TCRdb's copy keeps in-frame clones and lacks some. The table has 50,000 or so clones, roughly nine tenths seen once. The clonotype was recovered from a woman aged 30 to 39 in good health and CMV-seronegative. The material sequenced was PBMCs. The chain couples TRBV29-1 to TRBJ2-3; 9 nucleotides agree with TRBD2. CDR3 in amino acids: CSVSFIAGDYTDTQYF. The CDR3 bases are TGCAGCGTCTCCTTTATAGCGGGGGATTACACAGATACGCAGTATTTT.